This T cell receptor beta chain comes out of a study of regulatory T cells in long-lasting Graves disease. Overall study findings and caveats: Favoring TRBV28, TRBJ1-2 and TRBJ2-5 was a feature seen in persistent disease.

Construction of TCR beta libraries relied on iRepertoire HTBI primers and on Arm-PCR targeting CDR3 regions. Under the authors' procedure: From all samples, identification returned some 15 TRBJ and roughly 65 TRBV segments. TCRdb recomputed calls from the multiplex PCR reads with MiXCR, one row per CDR3 protein. TCRdb's processing, not the authors', yielded these V and J calls. The sample yields 400,000 to 500,000 distinct CDR3 sequences, around 20% seen once. For this clonotype: The antigen is undetermined.

Sample time point: persistent/refractory GD, antithyroid drugs over 5 years with positive TRAb. Researchers made the TCR library from RNA that was extracted from PBMCs. Trimming took 0 bases from V and 0 from J, leaving 12 bases between them. The length of the CDR3 is 17 residues. The germline V gene has CDR1 SGHAT and CDR2 FQNNGV. This chain uses TRBV11-2 with TRBJ2-1; D gene ambiguous. Sample: peripheral blood mononuclear cells (PBMCs), taken when the disease was refractory, from a patient treated with antithyroid drugs. This sequence was found in a female donor with Graves disease. In nucleotides, the CDR3 is TGTGCCAGCAGCTTAGATTTCTGGGGAAGCTCCTACAATGAGCAGTTCTTC. Translated: CASSLDFWGSSYNEQFF.